This T cell receptor beta chain is drawn from a study of radiotherapy plus CTLA-4 blockade in lung cancer. Assay: immunoSEQ multiplex PCR; the TCRdb copy retains only in-frame clones and omits some. The table includes 15,000 to 20,000 clones, approximately 85% detected once. This specimen was peripheral blood, taken from a patient treated with radiotherapy plus ipilimumab. The TCR was taken from a human donor with non-small cell lung cancer whose response to radiotherapy plus ipilimumab could not be evaluated.

CDR3 DNA: TGTGCCAGCAGTCTAACAGTGAATTCACCCCTCCACTTT. This codes for CASSLTVNSPLHF. The gene calls are TRBV6-1 and TRBJ1-6; D gene ambiguous. The ends were cut back, 5 bases at V and 7 bases at J, with 9 bases in the middle. The CDR3 is 13 residues long. In germline, CDR1 is MNHNS, CDR2 SASEGT.